This T cell receptor (beta chain) is from a study of regulatory T cells in long-lasting Graves disease. Study-level results: It was peripheral blood alone, not thyroid tissue, that was studied.

In its sample, this clonotype was seen many times. Its cognate antigen is unknown. Time point defined: persistent/refractory GD, antithyroid drugs over 5 years with positive TRAb. The authors made the TCR library using RNA they extracted from PBMCs. The germline gives CDR1 MNHNS, CDR2 SASEGT. The CDR3 runs 14 residues. With V trimmed by 6 bases and J by 5 bases, 6 bases remained unmatched. The authors built TCR beta libraries using iRepertoire HTBI primers and Arm-PCR of CDR3 regions. Using its own MiXCR run on the multiplex PCR reads, TCRdb lists one record per CDR3 protein. The profile shows a few hundred thousand distinct CDR3 sequences, around a quarter of them singletons.

Sequencing was performed on peripheral blood mononuclear cells (PBMCs), taken when the disease was refractory, from a patient treated with antithyroid drugs. This TCR came from a female donor with Graves disease. This chain links TRBV6-1 with TRBJ1-4; TRBD1 agrees at 7 bases. The CDR3 loop is CASRPGQRNEKLFF. Written as DNA, the CDR3 is TGTGCCAGCAGGCCGGGACAGCGGAATGAAAAACTGTTTTTT.